The 5 T cell receptor beta chains below all came from one sample that was sequenced in a study of blood T cell repertoires in COVID-19. Only in-frame clones appear in the TCRdb table, and some are missing; sequencing was by immunoSEQ multiplex PCR. The sample includes tens of thousands of clones, roughly 90% of them seen just once. Sequences were obtained from peripheral blood. These receptors came from a man between 65 and 85 years old with acute or convalescent COVID-19.

The chain combines TRBV7-2 with TRBJ2-5; TRBD2 aligns across 9 bases. Germline CDR1 reads SGHTA; CDR2 reads FQGNSA. CDR3 length equals 14 residues. After removal of 4 bases from V and 5 bases from J, the junction contained 5 bases not matched to a gene. The CDR3 loop is CASSSLAGVETQYF. CDR3 sequence (DNA): TGTGCCAGCAGCTCCTTAGCGGGAGTGGAGACCCAGTACTTC.

This chain uses TRBV9 with TRBJ2-2, with TRBD2 identical over 9 bases. The V and J ends lost 0 bases and 8 bases, in that order; junction bases with no gene match: 14. The germline CDR1 and CDR2 sequences are SGDLS and YYNGEE. The CDR3 totals 18 residues. Here the CDR3 reads CASSVAPSGEPGLGELFF. In nucleotides, the CDR3 is TGTGCCAGCAGCGTAGCGCCTAGCGGGGAGCCCGGCCTGGGGGAGCTGTTTTTT.

J is TRBJ1-1 and V is TRBV13; perhaps TRBD1 as D (5 bases). V lost 6 bases and J lost 1, with 18 bases in between. This CDR3 is built from 16 residues. The germline CDR1 and CDR2 sequences are PRHDT and FYEKMQ (reference sequence). The CDR3 sequence is CASRSVGWRGNTEAFF. CDR3 bases: TGTGCCAGCAGGTCAGTAGGCTGGAGGGGGAACACTGAAGCTTTCTTT.

This chain joins TRBV7-3 and TRBJ2-1; 12 bases agree with TRBD1. With 5 bases clipped from V and 5 bases from J, the junction kept 7 bases outside the gene matches. The CDR3 is made up of 16 amino acids. In germline, CDR1 is SGHTA, CDR2 FQGTGA. CDR3 region: CASSPGTGGPHNEQFF. The CDR3, as DNA: TGTGCCAGCAGCCCAGGGACAGGGGGCCCCCACAATGAGCAGTTCTTC.

V gene TRBV27 combines with J gene TRBJ2-5, with D uncertain. Germline lookup yields CDR1 MNHEY and CDR2 SMNVEV (reference sequence). Trimming pared 2 bases from V and 7 bases from J, leaving 5 bases between. The CDR3 loop spans 11 amino acids. CDR3 protein: CASSLRGTQYF. As DNA, the CDR3 is TGTGCCAGCAGTTTAAGAGGGACCCAGTACTTC.